The 15 T cell receptor beta chains in this list originate from one sample, sequenced in a study of blood T cell repertoires in COVID-19. Here immunoSEQ multiplex PCR was the method, and the copy in TCRdb shows in-frame clones only, minus some. The sample has about 280,000 clones, around nine tenths seen once. Sequencing was carried out using peripheral blood. These receptors originate from a woman in her sixties or seventies with COVID-19, enrolled during active disease.

This clone occurred once. The chain has TRBV5-1 and TRBJ2-7; perhaps TRBD1 as D (5 bases). This CDR3 spans 14 amino acids. The germline CDR1 and CDR2 sequences are SGHRS and YFSETQ. V was pared by 0 bases and J by 5 bases, with 12 bases between. The CDR3 nucleotides are TGCGCCAGCAGCTTGGAATACAGGCAAGACGAGCAGTACTTC. Translation gives CASSLEYRQDEQYF.

V usage is TRBV7-9 and J usage is TRBJ2-1; 7 bases line up with TRBD2. The CDR3 has 14 amino acids. Germline-derived CDR1 and CDR2 are SEHNR and FQNEAQ (reference sequence). J was trimmed by 8 bases and V by 0 bases; bases with no gene match: 4. CDR3: CASSLAWGGYEQFF. The CDR3 region has the DNA TGTGCCAGCAGCTTAGCGTGGGGGGGATATGAGCAGTTCTTC.

The chain carries TRBV2 and TRBJ1-1; maybe TRBD1 (5 bases). The CDR3 covers 11 residues. V lost 9 bases and J lost 11, with 16 bases in between. CDR1 is SNHLY and CDR2 is FYNNEI in the germline V gene. The CDR3 loop is CARSTQGTAFF. The CDR3 DNA reads as TGTGCCAGATCTACGCAGGGAACTGCTTTCTTT.

As DNA, the CDR3 is TGCGCCAGCAGCCAAGTGGCCAGGGTGGGGGAGCAGTACTTC. It specifies CASSQVARVGEQYF. The chain has TRBV4-1 and TRBJ2-7, with a possible D match to TRBD1 (5 bases). The germline CDR1 and CDR2 sequences are MGHRA and YSYEKL. The length of the CDR3 is 14 residues. V was cut by 1 base and J by 7 bases, with 14 bases left in between.

This clone was seen once. The chain employs TRBV7-8 and TRBJ1-2, with a tentative D call TRBD1 (5 bases). The CDR3 totals 19 residues. Germline V gives CDR1 SGHVS, CDR2 FQNEAQ. Trimming cost V 1 base and J 5 bases, with 26 bases left between them. The CDR3 region is CASSLVQAETPNVGYGYTF. CDR3 coding DNA: TGTGCCAGCAGCTTAGTACAGGCAGAAACTCCCAACGTGGGGTATGGCTACACCTTC. The full variable domain, in which reference TRBV7-8 and TRBJ1-2 provide the parts outside the CDR3, is GAGVSQSPRYKVAKRGQDVALRCDPISGHVSLFWYQQALGQGPEFLTYFQNEAQLDKSGLPSDRFFAERPEGSVSTLKIQRTQQEDSAVYLCASSLVQAETPNVGYGYTFGSGTRLTVV.

The chain is built from TRBV7-9 and TRBJ2-3; D gene unclear. This CDR3 contains 14 residues. Trimming cost V 2 bases and J 0 bases, with 6 bases left between them. CDR1 SEHNR and CDR2 FQNEAQ come from the germline V gene (reference sequence). The CDR3 coding sequence is TGTGCCAGCAGCTTACCCGGGAGCACAGATACGCAGTATTTT. It encodes CASSLPGSTDTQYF. The whole variable domain, filled in from reference TRBV7-9 and TRBJ2-3, reads DTGVSQNPRHKITKRGQNVTFRCDPISEHNRLYWYRQTLGQGPEFLTYFQNEAQLEKSRLLSDRFSAERPKGSFSTLEIQRTEQGDSAMYLCASSLPGSTDTQYFGPGTRLTVL.

This chain links TRBV18 with TRBJ2-7; 9 bases are shared with TRBD1. Germline CDR1 and CDR2: KGHSH and LQKENI. The CDR3 is made up of 16 amino acids. After removal of 0 bases from V and 2 bases from J, the junction contained 5 bases not matched to a gene. The CDR3 nucleotides are TGTGCCAGCTCACCACCCACGGGACAGGGCCCCTACGAGCAGTACTTC. This gives the protein CASSPPTGQGPYEQYF. The full variable domain, with the rest looked up from reference TRBV18 and TRBJ2-7, is NAGVMQNPRHLVRRRGQEARLRCSPMKGHSHVYWYRQLPEEGLKFMVYLQKENIIDESGMPKERFSAEFPKEGPSILRIQQVVRGDSAAYFCASSPPTGQGPYEQYFGPGTRLTVT.

The chain joins TRBV10-3 to TRBJ1-2; D is possibly TRBD1 (5 bases). Germline CDR1 ENHRY, CDR2 SYGVKD. This CDR3 spans 13 amino acids. V was cut by 6 bases and J by 4 bases, with 12 bases left in between. In nucleotides, the CDR3 is TGTGCCATCAGCGCAGAAGGGGTCTATGGCTACACCTTC. Protein: CAISAEGVYGYTF.

The V gene is TRBV28, the J gene TRBJ2-7; 8 nucleotides match TRBD1. Germline V gene sequence: CDR1 MDHEN, CDR2 SYDVKM. CDR3 length equals 14 residues. The trim removed 3 bases at V and 3 bases at J, leaving 4 bases unmatched. The CDR3 is CASSLGQVRYEQYF. The CDR3 DNA reads TGTGCCAGCAGTTTGGGACAGGTCCGCTACGAGCAGTACTTC.

This clone was picked up one time. The chain recombines TRBV28 with TRBJ2-2; D unresolved. Germline CDR1 reads MDHEN; CDR2 reads SYDVKM. V lost 6 bases, J lost 7 bases, and 6 bases lay in between. This CDR3 region has 11 residues. Written as DNA, the CDR3 is TGTGCCAGCAGGCAGGTCGGGGAGCTGTTTTTT. Protein sequence: CASRQVGELFF.

The chain has TRBV4-3 and TRBJ2-4; 9 bases match TRBD1. The CDR3 is 20 residues long. The V gene's germline CDR1 is LGHNA and CDR2 YSLEER. V was clipped by 1 base and J by 0 bases; unmatched bases: 13. The DNA of the CDR3 is TGCGCCAGCAGCCAAGCGACCCGACAGGGGGGGAAACTAGCCAAAAACATTCAGTACTTC. It translates to CASSQATRQGGKLAKNIQYF.

This CDR3 reads CASTPLRGYNQPQHF. In DNA, the CDR3 is TGTGCCAGCACCCCCCTCCGAGGGTACAATCAGCCCCAGCATTTT. V gene TRBV6-2 or TRBV6-3 combines with J gene TRBJ1-5; D is ambiguous. Germline values: CDR1 MNHEY, CDR2 SVGEGT. The CDR3 runs 15 residues. The V gene lost 7 bases and the J gene lost 3 bases, with 16 bases spanning the gap.

The rearrangement uses TRBV5-6 and TRBJ1-2; TRBD1 might be the D (6 bases). Germline V gene sequence: CDR1 SGHDT, CDR2 YYEEEE. The CDR3 consists of 13 residues. V lost 2 bases to trimming and J lost 3 bases, with 8 bases between them. Written as DNA, the CDR3 is TGTGCCAGCAGCTTTCAGGGGCACTATGGCTACACCTTC. Translated, it gives CASSFQGHYGYTF.

The V gene is TRBV19, the J gene TRBJ1-4; D may be TRBD1 (5 bases). This CDR3 contains 14 residues. In germline, CDR1 is LNHDA, CDR2 SQIVND (reference sequence). V lost 5 bases and J 8 bases, leaving 15 bases between the germline ends. This chain's CDR3 is CASSPAGVEEKLFF. CDR3 coding DNA: TGTGCCAGTAGTCCCGCGGGGGTAGAAGAAAAACTGTTTTTT.

This rearrangement joins TRBV12-3 or TRBV12-4 to TRBJ1-1; possible D gene TRBD1, 6 bases. V lost 6 bases to trimming and J lost 4 bases, with 12 bases between them. This CDR3 region has 13 residues. In nucleotides, the CDR3 is TGTGCCAGCAGCCGAGGGGGACCCACTGAAGCTTTCTTT. Its translation: CASSRGGPTEAFF.